This paragraph covers one T cell receptor (beta chain) sequence. The antigen is not known. The sample originates from a study of cytomegalovirus exposure and HLA in healthy donors. Study-wide points: Some V segments, including TRBV6-2 and TRBV6-3, were excluded as indistinguishable. The investigators catalogued 164 TCR beta chains as cytomegalovirus-associated. The classifier, whose performance was assessed in both the original and validation cohorts, reportedly diagnosed cytomegalovirus status with high specificity and sensitivity.

The study ran its PCR with 60 Vbeta and 13 Jbeta primers. The protocol was immunoSEQ multiplex PCR, while the TCRdb copy is restricted to in-frame clones and leaves out a portion. The sample carries some 110,000 clones, roughly 77% recorded once. This CDR3 region has 17 residues. The germline CDR1 and CDR2 sequences are MDHEN and SYDVKM. V was clipped by 0 bases and J by 2 bases, with 17 bases between them. The rearrangement uses TRBV28 and TRBJ2-7, with TRBD2 as a possible D gene (6 bases). The TCR originated in a middle-aged man in good health and CMV-seronegative. Input material: PBMCs. The CDR3 is CASSLWSGPQRPYEQYF. CDR3 nucleotide sequence: TGTGCCAGCAGTTTATGGAGCGGGCCCCAGCGCCCCTACGAGCAGTACTTC.